The rows below give T cell receptor beta chains drawn from one sample of a study of long-term antiretroviral therapy in people with HIV. Clones were read by immunoSEQ multiplex PCR, and TCRdb kept only the in-frame ones, dropping some. The sample records 25,000 to 35,000 clones, almost 97% being singletons. The sequenced sample was unsorted PBMCs, obtained 6.9 years after starting antiretroviral therapy. The receptor set was obtained from a man aged 30 to 45 with HIV. The CDR3 runs from the conserved cysteine through the conserved F or W. Fields, in order: CDR3 protein, CDR3 DNA, V gene, D gene, J gene, clone size. The D gene is left open where the match is weak. Clone sizes are given selectively: once, few, many, or a class where the clone is expanded.

CASKDSSGNTIYF TGTGCCAGCAAAGACAGCTCTGGAAACACCATATATTTT TRBV9 NA TRBJ1-3 once
CASSQVLAGGYNEQFF TGCGCCAGCAGCCAAGTCCTAGCGGGAGGGTACAATGAGCAGTTCTTC TRBV4-1 TRBD2 TRBJ2-1 once
CASSQDGRVSTGELFF TGTGCCAGCAGCCAAGATGGGCGGGTATCCACCGGGGAGCTGTTTTTT TRBV4-2 NA TRBJ2-2 once
CASTKQLAEDTQYF TGTGCCAGCACCAAACAACTAGCGGAAGATACGCAGTATTTT TRBV7-2 TRBD2 TRBJ2-3 NA
CASSFRGRETQYF TGTGCCAGCAGTTTCAGGGGGCGGGAGACCCAGTACTTC TRBV27 TRBD1 TRBJ2-5 NA
CASSVGWASYEQYF TGTGCCAGCAGCGTAGGTTGGGCTTCCTACGAGCAGTACTTC TRBV9 NA TRBJ2-7 NA
CAIRVQGQNYEQYF TGTGCCATCAGGGTTCAGGGGCAGAACTACGAGCAGTACTTC TRBV10-3 NA TRBJ2-7 NA
CASGLVLRQEGNQPQHF TGTGCTAGTGGTTTGGTACTGCGACAGGAGGGCAATCAGCCCCAGCATTTT TRBV12-5 NA TRBJ1-5 once
CASSHPGTSGPDRYF TGCGCCAGCAGCCACCCCGGGACTAGCGGCCCCGATAGGTACTTC TRBV4-1 TRBD2 TRBJ2-7 NA
CASSLSKSATDTQYF TGTGCCAGCAGCTTATCCAAAAGCGCCACAGATACGCAGTATTTT TRBV7-3 NA TRBJ2-3 NA
CASSQVGANTGELFF TGTGCCAGCAGCCAAGTCGGGGCGAACACCGGGGAGCTGTTTTTT TRBV4-2 NA TRBJ2-2 NA
CASSDGGGAGETQYF TGTGCCAGCAGTGACGGCGGGGGGGCAGGAGAGACCCAGTACTTC TRBV2 TRBD2 TRBJ2-5 few
CAISAGYEQYF TGTGCCATCAGCGCCGGCTACGAGCAGTACTTC TRBV10-3 NA TRBJ2-7 NA
CASSPAGGDYGYTF TGCGCCAGCAGCCCTGCCGGAGGGGACTATGGCTACACCTTC TRBV4-3 NA TRBJ1-2 NA
CASSVDGRRRSGANVLTF TGTGCCAGCAGCGTAGACGGGAGACGGCGCTCTGGGGCCAACGTCCTGACTTTC TRBV9 NA TRBJ2-6 NA
CASSSGGDEQFF TGTGCCAGCAGCTCGGGTGGAGATGAGCAGTTCTTC TRBV7-6 NA TRBJ2-1 NA
CASSESDRAPFMTF TGTGCCAGCAGTGAGTCCGACAGGGCTCCCTTCATGACCTTC TRBV25-1 TRBD1 TRBJ1-2 NA
CASSQGQGSYEQYF TGCGCCAGCAGCCAAGGACAGGGTAGTTACGAGCAGTACTTC TRBV4-1 TRBD1 TRBJ2-7 NA
CASSRGGATEAFF TGTGCCAGCAGTCGAGGAGGGGCCACTGAAGCTTTCTTT TRBV6-5 NA TRBJ1-1 once
CASSPRDLEGQNEQFF TGCGCCAGCAGCCCGAGGGACCTCGAGGGTCAAAATGAGCAGTTCTTC TRBV5-1 NA TRBJ2-1 NA
CASSSRANVLTF TGTGCCAGCAGCTCCCGTGCCAACGTCCTGACTTTC TRBV9 NA TRBJ2-6 NA
CAISEGRDDEQFF TGTGCCATCAGCGAGGGCAGGGACGATGAGCAGTTCTTC TRBV10-3 NA TRBJ2-1 NA
CASSQTGQVNQPQHF TGTGCCAGCTCACAAACGGGACAGGTAAATCAGCCCCAGCATTTT TRBV18 TRBD1 TRBJ1-5 NA
CASSQAGLGYTF TGTGCCAGCAGCCAGGCGGGGCTTGGCTACACCTTC TRBV4-2 NA TRBJ1-2 NA
CASSQNVPNRRLNANTGELFF TGTGCCAGCAGCCAGAACGTACCGAACAGGCGCCTCAACGCGAACACCGGGGAGCTGTTTTTT TRBV7-8 NA TRBJ2-2 NA
CASSQEQGATSYEQYF TGCGCCAGCAGCCAGGAACAGGGGGCCACTTCCTACGAGCAGTACTTC TRBV4-3 TRBD1 TRBJ2-7 few